This TCR beta chain is from a study of prognosis after radiotherapy for stage I lung cancer. In germline, CDR1 is SGHTA, CDR2 FQGTGA. This CDR3 has 15 residues. J gave up 1 base and V 5 bases, and 7 bases lay outside the gene matches. At each of two time points, around 6.1 milliliters of venous blood were taken. Genomic DNA was the source, and TCR beta CDR3 was amplified from it by two-round multiplex PCR. Gene-specific primers for each TRBV and TRBJ gene drove first-round PCR. A single record per CDR3 protein comes from TCRdb applying MiXCR to the multiplex PCR reads. Of about 27,000 distinct CDR3 sequences in the sample, about 32% are singletons; the top ten hold roughly a third. This clonotype was seen only a few times. This may be a read error, as it is one base from a much larger clone.

Sample: PBMCs, taken before or after stereotactic body radiation therapy (not recorded which). V usage is TRBV7-3 and J usage is TRBJ2-7; 8 bases agree with TRBD2. The TCR sequence derives from a donor over 45 with non-small cell lung cancer. The CDR3 DNA reads as TGTGCCAGCAGCCCGACTAGCGTAGTATCCTACGAGCAGTACTTC. Amino acid sequence: CASSPTSVVSYEQYF.